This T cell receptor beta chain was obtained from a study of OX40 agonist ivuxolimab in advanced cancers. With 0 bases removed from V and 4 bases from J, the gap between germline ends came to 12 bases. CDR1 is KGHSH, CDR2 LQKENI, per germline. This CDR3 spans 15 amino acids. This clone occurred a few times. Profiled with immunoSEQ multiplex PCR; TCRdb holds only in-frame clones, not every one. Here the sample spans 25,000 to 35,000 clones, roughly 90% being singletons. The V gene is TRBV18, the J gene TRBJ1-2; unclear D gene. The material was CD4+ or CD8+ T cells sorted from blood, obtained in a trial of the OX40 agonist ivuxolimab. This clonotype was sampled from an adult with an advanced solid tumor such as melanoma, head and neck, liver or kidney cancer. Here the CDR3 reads CASSPPGGPGYGYTF. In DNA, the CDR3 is TGTGCCAGCTCACCACCGGGCGGGCCGGGCTATGGCTACACCTTC.